The 9 T cell receptor beta chains in this list originate from one sample, sequenced in a study of blood T cells in healthy people across ages. A second PCR, run for roughly 7 to 12 cycles, used a sample-barcoded 5' primer plus a J-beta primer mix. In TCRdb, the 5' RACE reads were re-called with MiXCR into one record per CDR3 protein. The repertoire includes around 1,800,000 distinct CDR3 sequences, approximately 40% of them detected once, and 23% sits in the top ten. The sequenced material came from blood. The source is a human donor in good health.

This clonotype has a count of ten or more. The J gene is TRBJ1-1, the V gene TRBV6-4; unclear D gene. CDR1 is MRHNA and CDR2 is SNTAGT in the germline V gene. V was trimmed by 0 bases and J by 2 bases, leaving 4 bases between them. The CDR3 is 13 residues long. The CDR3 nucleotides read TGTGCCAGCAGTGACTCGTTAAACACTGAAGCTTTCTTT. It specifies CASSDSLNTEAFF.

This clonotype was found a few times. This chain joins TRBV28 and TRBJ2-4, with a weak D call TRBD2 (6 bases). V lost 2 bases, J lost 0 bases, and 14 bases lay in between. Germline V CDR1 and CDR2: MDHEN, SYDVKM. This CDR3 is 17 amino acids long. CDR3 sequence: CASSLRVGGLAKNIQYF. CDR3 coding DNA: TGTGCCAGCAGTTTAAGGGTGGGGGGTCTAGCCAAAAACATTCAGTACTTC.

Worth noting for this clonotype: Compared with germline, one end of the junction differs, possibly owing to a read error. This rearrangement joins TRBV11-2 to TRBJ2-1; 8 bases are a match to TRBD2. Germline values: CDR1 SGHAT, CDR2 FQNNGV. The CDR3 loop spans 17 amino acids. The CDR3 loop reads CASSIEVAGLSYNEQFF. The DNA of the CDR3 is TGTGCCAGCAGCATAGAAGTAGCGGGACTCTCCTACAATGAGCAGTTCTTC.

The V call is TRBV5-5, the J call TRBJ2-1; 13 nucleotides align to TRBD2. Germline CDR1 SGHKS, CDR2 YYEKEE (reference sequence). CDR3 length: 19 amino acids. Trimming at V came to 0 bases and at J to 15 bases, leaving 21 bases not matched to a gene. In DNA form, the CDR3 reads TGTGCCAGCAGCTTGGGAATTAGTCCTGGCAGTAGGGGACTAGCGGGGCGGTTCTTC. Protein sequence: CASSLGISPGSRGLAGRFF.

The J gene is TRBJ2-5, the V gene TRBV5-6; 9 nucleotides agree with TRBD1. Germline values: CDR1 SGHDT, CDR2 YYEEEE. J gave up 4 bases and V 2 bases, and 6 bases lay outside the gene matches. This CDR3 spans 15 amino acids. CDR3 loop: CASSFSPDRGETQYF. CDR3 nucleotides: TGTGCCAGCAGCTTTTCTCCGGACAGGGGAGAGACCCAGTACTTC.

J is TRBJ2-1 and V is TRBV4-2; D is ambiguous. The CDR3 has 17 residues. The V end was cut by 4 bases, the J end by 6 bases, with 22 bases between. Germline CDR1 and CDR2: LGHNA and YNFKEQ. The chain's CDR3 is CASSPSSGTGAGNEQFF. The DNA of the CDR3 is TGTGCCAGCAGCCCCTCGTCGGGTACGGGCGCAGGCAATGAGCAGTTCTTC.

This chain links TRBV13 with TRBJ2-7; D is possibly TRBD1 or TRBD2 (5 bases each). Trimming stripped 4 bases from V and 3 bases from J, with 22 bases between. The V gene's germline CDR1 is PRHDT and CDR2 FYEKMQ (reference sequence). This CDR3 has 17 amino acids. The CDR3 protein is CASSSRGPAGPDYEQYF. The CDR3 nucleotides are TGTGCCAGCAGCTCTCGAGGGCCCGCAGGGCCTGACTACGAGCAGTACTTC.

Of note for this clonotype: This may come from a read error, since a much larger clone is one base off. CDR3 loop: CASGLDNNYGYTF. The CDR3 nucleotides read TGTGCCAGCGGCTTAGACAATAACTATGGCTACACCTTC. J is TRBJ1-2 and V is TRBV7-8; no definite D call. This CDR3 has 13 amino acids. The V gene's germline CDR1 is SGHVS and CDR2 FQNEAQ.

The rearrangement links TRBV29-1 to TRBJ2-4; TRBD1 matches 7 bases. This CDR3 has 13 amino acids. The V and J ends lost 8 bases and 13 bases, in that order; junction bases with no gene match: 17. Germline V CDR1 and CDR2: SQVTM, ANQGSEA. In DNA form, the CDR3 reads TGCAGCACCACAGGGGTGGTCTACAATGAGCAGTACTTC. This codes for CSTTGVVYNEQYF.